The 21 T cell receptor beta chains given below trace back to one sample, sequenced in a study of T cell repertoires in cytomegalovirus infection. TCRdb called the reads again in MiXCR, with one record for every CDR3 protein. The sample shows fewer than 250,000 distinct CDR3 sequences, around 12% of them seen only once. The sample consisted of PBMCs. These receptors were taken from a human donor in good health (CMV status not recorded). Some clones in this sample may be carry-over from other donors' samples.

This clonotype occurred many times. The chain is built from TRBV7-2 and TRBJ2-5; the match to TRBD1 covers 7 bases. The CDR3 runs to 14 residues. Germline-derived CDR1 and CDR2 are SGHTA and FQGNSA. V shed 1 base, J shed 5 bases, and the junction held 4 bases outside the gene matches. In DNA, the CDR3 is TGTGCCAGCAGCTTAGAGAGGGGGCGTGAGACCCAGTACTTC. It translates to CASSLERGRETQYF.

This clonotype was observed a few times. This chain joins TRBV5-4 and TRBJ2-1, with a tentative D call TRBD1 (5 bases). From germline, CDR1 is SGHNT and CDR2 YYREEE (reference sequence). Trimming removed 0 bases at V and 12 bases at J, with 10 bases between. This CDR3 is built from 12 residues. The CDR3 DNA sequence: TGTGCCAGCAGCTTGGTAGGGGCTCGGCAGTTCTTC. Translating gives CASSLVGARQFF.

The rearrangement links TRBV19 to TRBJ2-4, with 8 bases lining up with TRBD2. The CDR3 covers 14 residues. CDR1 is LNHDA, CDR2 SQIVND, per germline (reference sequence). V was pared by 5 bases and J by 7 bases, with 7 bases of the junction left unmatched. In DNA form, the CDR3 reads TGTGCCAGTAGTCCAAGAGCGGGAGTGAACATTCAGTACTTC. Translated: CASSPRAGVNIQYF. Drawing the rest from reference TRBV19 and TRBJ2-4, the complete variable domain is DGGITQSPKYLFRKEGQNVTLSCEQNLNHDAMYWYRQDPGQGLRLIYYSQIVNDFQKGDIAEGYSVSREKKESFPLTVTSAQKNPTAFYLCASSPRAGVNIQYFGAGTRLSVL.

CDR3 nucleotides: TGTGCCTGGAGTGTAAGAGGGTATGGCTACACCTTC. It translates to CAWSVRGYGYTF. The genes are TRBV30 and TRBJ1-2; D ambiguous. CDR1 is GTSNPN, CDR2 SVGIG, per germline (reference sequence). The CDR3 has 12 residues. With 0 bases removed from V and 5 bases from J, the gap between germline ends came to 7 bases.

This clonotype was detected a few times. The chain joins TRBV18 to TRBJ2-3; 9 bases line up with TRBD1. The germline V gene has CDR1 KGHSH and CDR2 LQKENI. Unmatched junction bases numbered 4, after V lost 5 bases and J lost 1 base. This CDR3 has 15 residues. The CDR3 nucleotides read TGTGCCAGCTCAAGGGACAGGGAACGCACAGATACGCAGTATTTT. Translated, it gives CASSRDRERTDTQYF.

This clonotype was recorded at least ten times. The chain couples TRBV7-2 to TRBJ1-5; no definite D call. The length of the CDR3 is 13 residues. V was clipped by 5 bases and J by 5 bases, with 10 bases between them. The germline gives CDR1 SGHTA, CDR2 FQGNSA. The CDR3 loop is CASSPNVHQPQHF. The CDR3, as DNA: TGTGCCAGCAGCCCCAATGTCCATCAGCCCCAGCATTTT.

The table lists this clonotype with a few counts. The V and J genes are TRBV19 and TRBJ1-1; D is possibly TRBD1 (6 bases). Germline V gene sequence: CDR1 LNHDA, CDR2 SQIVND (reference sequence). V was shortened by 4 bases and J by 8 bases, with 20 bases between the two germline ends. The CDR3 runs to 15 residues. The CDR3 loop reads CASSTGGGSLSEAFF. The CDR3 DNA is TGTGCCAGTAGTACCGGAGGGGGTTCTCTATCCGAAGCTTTCTTT.

The sample holds many counts of this clonotype. The rearrangement uses TRBV28 and TRBJ2-1, with 14 bases aligning to TRBD2. CDR1 is MDHEN, CDR2 SYDVKM, per germline. The J segment lost 2 bases and the V segment lost 5 bases, leaving 14 bases of the junction unmatched. CDR3 length equals 20 residues. CDR3 DNA: TGTGCCAGCAGTCCTAAACCCGGGACTAGCGGGAGTACTACCTACAATGAGCAGTTCTTC. It translates to CASSPKPGTSGSTTYNEQFF.

The chain has TRBV28 and TRBJ2-5, with D perhaps being TRBD1 or TRBD2 (6 bases each). CDR3 length: 15 residues. V dropped 5 bases and J dropped 0 bases, with 13 bases sitting between them. The V gene's germline CDR1 is MDHEN and CDR2 SYDVKM. CDR3 coding DNA: TGTGCCAGCAGTGGGGGCGGGATTAACCAAGAGACCCAGTACTTC. Translating gives CASSGGGINQETQYF.

This clonotype was observed at least ten times. This chain links TRBV7-2 with TRBJ2-7; 16 positions agree with TRBD2. The CDR3 runs 15 residues. The V and J ends lost 6 bases and 10 bases, in that order; junction bases with no gene match: 9. Germline CDR1 is SGHTA and CDR2 is FQGNSA. The CDR3 spells CASRLPGTSGREQYF. As DNA, the CDR3 is TGTGCCAGCAGGCTGCCAGGGACTAGCGGGAGGGAACAGTACTTC.

The chain employs TRBV19 and TRBJ1-4; the match to TRBD1 covers 7 bases. The germline V gene has CDR1 LNHDA and CDR2 SQIVND (reference sequence). This CDR3 region has 15 residues. V lost 3 bases, J lost 4 bases, and 5 bases stayed unmatched. The DNA for the CDR3 is TGTGCCAGTAGTATTACAGGGGCGTTTAATGAAAAACTGTTTTTT. This codes for CASSITGAFNEKLFF.

This clonotype has a count of ten or more. The rearrangement joins TRBV28 to TRBJ2-7; 8 bases are a match to TRBD2. J lost 6 bases, V lost 5 bases, and 12 bases had no gene match. The CDR3 covers 15 residues. CDR1 and CDR2 (germline): MDHEN, SYDVKM. Here the CDR3 reads CASSPLGGANGEQYF. CDR3 bases: TGTGCCAGCAGTCCCCTCGGGGGGGCCAATGGCGAGCAGTACTTC. The whole variable domain, filled in from reference TRBV28 and TRBJ2-7, reads DVKVTQSSRYLVKRTGEKVFLECVQDMDHENMFWYRQDPGLGLRLIYFSYDVKMKEKGDIPEGYSVSREKKERFSLILESASTNQTSMYLCASSPLGGANGEQYFGPGTRLTVT.

The chain links TRBV5-1 to TRBJ2-1; 16 nucleotides agree with TRBD2. The junction had 16 bases not matched to a gene; V was cut back by 4 bases and J by 15 bases. The CDR3 has 17 residues. Germline assignment: CDR1 SGHRS and CDR2 YFSETQ. As DNA, the CDR3 is TGCGCCAGCAGCGGACCGGGACTAGCGGGGGGGCCAGTCGGGGGGTTCTTC. Translation gives CASSGPGLAGGPVGGFF.

The chain employs TRBV12-3 or TRBV12-4 and TRBJ2-2; tentatively, D is TRBD1 or TRBD2 (5 bases each). CDR3 size: 16 residues. V dropped 1 base and J dropped 1 base, with 10 bases sitting between them. The CDR3 loop is CASSLDGGRNTGELFF. The CDR3 nucleotides are TGTGCCAGCAGTTTAGATGGGGGAAGGAACACCGGGGAGCTGTTTTTT.

The chain joins TRBV10-2 to TRBJ2-3; 8 bases are shared with TRBD2. Trimming took 6 bases from V and 0 from J; bases not matched to a gene: 8. The CDR3 spans 16 residues. Germline CDR1 reads WSHSY; CDR2 reads SAAADI. This CDR3 is CASSQLAETSTDTQYF. The CDR3 bases are TGCGCCAGCAGCCAACTAGCGGAGACTAGCACAGATACGCAGTATTTT.

The table lists this clonotype with a few counts. J is TRBJ1-2 and V is TRBV9; D is uncertain. CDR1 is SGDLS, CDR2 YYNGEE, per germline. Trimming left V 0 bases short and J 1 base short, with 7 bases between. The CDR3 contains 14 residues. DNA for the CDR3: TGTGCCAGCAGCGTAGAAGGAGGTAACTATGGCTACACCTTC. Its protein is CASSVEGGNYGYTF.

Ten or more counts support this clonotype. The chain links TRBV7-2 to TRBJ2-5, with a weak D call TRBD1 (5 bases). The CDR3 runs 15 residues. V was shortened by 0 bases and J by 1 base, with 9 bases between the two germline ends. CDR1 is SGHTA, CDR2 FQGNSA, per germline. CDR3 sequence reads: CASSLAGATQETQYF. CDR3 sequence (DNA): TGTGCCAGCAGCTTAGCAGGGGCAACCCAAGAGACCCAGTACTTC.

This clonotype was recorded at least ten times. The V gene is TRBV6-1, the J gene TRBJ2-7; no reliable D call. The germline gives CDR1 MNHNS, CDR2 SASEGT. The CDR3 runs 15 residues. Trimming stripped 7 bases from V and 0 bases from J, with 16 bases between. This chain's CDR3 is CASKGSGLHSYEQYF. In DNA form, the CDR3 reads TGTGCCAGCAAAGGTTCCGGGCTCCACTCCTACGAGCAGTACTTC.

This clonotype was counted many times. This chain joins TRBV7-2 and TRBJ2-7, with 7 bases matching TRBD1. Germline V gives CDR1 SGHTA, CDR2 FQGNSA. The ends lost 3 bases at V and 2 bases at J; junction bases unmatched: 10. This CDR3 is built from 16 residues. CDR3 bases: TGTGCCAGCAGCTTCCCCCCGGGACAGAGAGCCTACGAGCAGTACTTC. This codes for CASSFPPGQRAYEQYF.

Only a few counts were recorded for this clonotype. The chain combines TRBV6-5 with TRBJ2-1; 9 bases match TRBD2. Germline V lookup: CDR1 MNHEY, CDR2 SVGAGI. The V and J ends lost 4 bases and 5 bases, in that order; junction bases with no gene match: 3. The CDR3 contains 14 residues. CDR3 in DNA: TGTGCCAGCAGTTCACGGACTAGCGACAATGAGCAGTTCTTC. This gives the protein CASSSRTSDNEQFF.

Comments on this clonotype: A much larger clone lies a single base off, so this may be a read error. As the CDR3 is not closed by the conserved phenylalanine or tryptophan, this likely results from a read error. The chain combines TRBV11-1 with TRBJ2-1; TRBD2 matches at 9 bases. V shed 0 bases, J shed 8 bases, and the junction held 5 bases outside the gene matches. There are 15 residues in the CDR3. Germline V gene sequence: CDR1 SGHAT, CDR2 FQDESV (reference sequence). This CDR3 reads CASSLAAGGLDEQFL. The DNA for the CDR3 is TGTGCCAGCAGCTTAGCGGCGGGGGGGCTCGATGAGCAGTTCCTC.